This T cell receptor beta chain was profiled in a study of blood T cell repertoires in COVID-19 (TCRdb year 2020). Study-wide context: Samples covering the acute and convalescent phases of COVID-19 were provided by collaborators in the United States, Italy and Spain. The prospective study material was composed of cDNA or gDNA derived from T cells, B-cell-depleted T cells, or PBMCs. The repertoires were made available in a free public database intended to serve as a resource for research on the immune response to SARS-CoV-2. Where HLA class I and class II types were available, the types were taken from metadata supplied by the sample provider, not from assay-based typing. The dataset comprised deeply sampled blood TCRbeta repertoires from subjects exposed to, actively infected with, or recovered from COVID-19. Samples came from the ongoing ImmuneRACE study (first 160 participants) plus 1,254 subjects from 6 global collaborators. The sample metadata nearly always contained a de-identified subject ID, COVID-19 status, age in years and sex. The full study reports these points: The amount of clinical and demographic metadata varied by source and participant and was provided uncurated.

Notes on this clone: The target of this receptor is not known. The input lacks base qualities; no much larger clone sits a single base away.

TCRbeta CDR3 regions were amplified from genomic DNA using the immunoSEQ Assay, a bias-controlled multiplex PCR. The original methods were these. Nucleated cell counts per sample were estimated from amplification of reference gene primers within the assay. To quantify the absolute abundance of each unique TCRbeta CDR3 rearrangement, sequence reads were collapsed and filtered. For each sample, productive Simpson clonality was calculated as the square root of Simpson's diversity index across productive rearrangements. TCRdb retrieved this table from immuneACCESS and kept in-frame rearrangements only. Not all clones are present; in checked studies, unresolved V genes account for under half, and no reason is known for the remainder. The DNA gave D and trimming, while V, J and clone size come from that table. Recorded for this sample are 100,000 to 150,000 clones; about four fifths of them occurred a single time. Of the sample, 16% falls within the top ten clones.

CDR1 is given as SQVTM and CDR2 as ANQGSEA, both from the germline V gene. The CDR3 starts with the cysteine, ends with the phenylalanine, and has 13 residues. Only CDR3 DNA is held: 39 bases, read in frame from base 1. Trimming leaves V shorter by 1 base and J shorter by 9 bases, with the junction holding 3 bases beyond the gene matches. Whole blood was collected in K2EDTA tubes by collaborating institutions according to the institutions' own protocols. For TCRbeta analysis, collaborators shipped samples in one of three forms: frozen whole blood, isolated PBMCs, or DNA extracted from either of those sample types.

The sample comprised peripheral blood. This clonotype originated in a woman aged 50 to 60 with acute or convalescent COVID-19. The sequence joins TRBV29-1 to TRBJ2-1, with TRBD2 matching 10 junction bases. The nucleotides read TGCAGCGTTGAAGTGTTAGCGGGGGGTGAGCAGTTCTTC. Translated, this is CSVEVLAGGEQFF.